This T cell receptor (beta chain) was obtained from a study of Ad26.COV2.S vaccination and SARS-CoV-2 variants. Per the germline V gene, CDR1 is SNHLY and CDR2 is FYNNEI. This CDR3 has 16 residues. V shed 8 bases and J shed 5 bases, with 24 bases lying between them. Sequencing used immunoSEQ multiplex PCR; TCRdb keeps in-frame clones, though not all of them. The table shows roughly 700,000 clones, with 89% occurring only once. The treatment here: around 19 received Ad26.COV2.S at low or high dose, single or two shots; several received placebo; per-sample allocation not given. The samples date from day 63 after the first vaccine or placebo injection.

This TCR was sampled from a person aged 18-60 years who received the Ad26.COV2.S COVID-19 vaccine or a placebo. The sequencing here drew on peripheral blood, taken in a trial of Ad26.COV2.S vaccine versus placebo. The V and J genes are TRBV2 and TRBJ1-1, with D possibly being TRBD1 (5 bases). CDR3 DNA: TGTGCCAGCCTTTTGCGGGGCGCGGGGGTCGGTACTGAAGCTTTCTTT. Its translation: CASLLRGAGVGTEAFF.